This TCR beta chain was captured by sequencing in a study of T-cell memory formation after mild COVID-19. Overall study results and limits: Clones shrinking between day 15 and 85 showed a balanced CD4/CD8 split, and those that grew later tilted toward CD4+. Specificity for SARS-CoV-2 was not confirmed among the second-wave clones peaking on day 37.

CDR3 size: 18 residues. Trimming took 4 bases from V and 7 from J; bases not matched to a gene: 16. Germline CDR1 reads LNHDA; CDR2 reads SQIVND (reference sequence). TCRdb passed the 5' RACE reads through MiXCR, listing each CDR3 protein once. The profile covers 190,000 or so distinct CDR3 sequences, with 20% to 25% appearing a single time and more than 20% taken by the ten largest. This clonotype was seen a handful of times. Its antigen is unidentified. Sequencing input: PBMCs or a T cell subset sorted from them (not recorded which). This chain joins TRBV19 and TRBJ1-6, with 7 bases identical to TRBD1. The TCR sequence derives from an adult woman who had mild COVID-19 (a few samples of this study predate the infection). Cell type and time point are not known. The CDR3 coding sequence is TGTGCCAGTAGTACCCAGCCATTCGACAGGGACTGGAATTCACCCCTCCACTTT. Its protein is CASSTQPFDRDWNSPLHF.